The 9 T cell receptor beta chains below all came from one sample that was sequenced in a study of T cell responses to AZD1222 COVID-19 vaccine. Only in-frame clones appear in the TCRdb table, and some are missing; sequencing was by immunoSEQ multiplex PCR. The table has 150,000 to 200,000 clones, 85% to 90% seen once. The material sequenced was peripheral blood, taken on day 0 of AZD1222 vaccination. The origin of the receptors is an adult in good health.

The sample holds one count of this clone. The chain recombines TRBV6-1 with TRBJ1-6; TRBD1 is a possible D gene (5 bases). The CDR3 contains 15 residues. V gave up 0 bases and J gave up 4 bases, with 7 bases separating them. CDR1 and CDR2 from the germline V gene are MNHNS and SASEGT. DNA for the CDR3: TGTGCCAGCAGTGAAGCGACAGTTTATAATTCACCCCTCCACTTT. This gives the protein CASSEATVYNSPLHF.

The V and J genes are TRBV19 and TRBJ1-1; D is unresolved. CDR1 is LNHDA, CDR2 SQIVND, per germline (reference sequence). With 6 bases removed from V and 0 bases from J, the gap between germline ends came to 5 bases. This CDR3 is 12 amino acids long. CDR3 coding DNA: TGTGCCAGTAGCCGCATGAACACTGAAGCTTTCTTT. It translates to CASSRMNTEAFF.

This sequence joins TRBV12-3 or TRBV12-4 and TRBJ2-7; D is ambiguous. The CDR3 is 12 residues long. Trimming cost V 6 bases and J 10 bases, with 16 bases left between them. The CDR3 nucleotides read TGTGCCAGCAGCAAGACGGGCCCCGATCAGTACTTC. Its translation is CASSKTGPDQYF.

The rearrangement joins TRBV28 to TRBJ1-4; 8 nucleotides match TRBD1. Germline V lookup: CDR1 MDHEN, CDR2 SYDVKM. The length of the CDR3 is 15 residues. V dropped 3 bases and J dropped 8; count of bases not matched to a gene: 8. The CDR3 loop is CASSLQPDRVEKLFF. DNA of the CDR3: TGTGCCAGCAGTTTGCAACCGGACAGGGTAGAAAAACTGTTTTTT.

In its sample, this clone was seen once. The chain couples TRBV4-1 to TRBJ2-6, with D possibly being TRBD2 (5 bases). Germline CDR1 is MGHRA and CDR2 is YSYEKL. This CDR3 is 15 amino acids long. V dropped 0 bases and J dropped 4 bases, with 7 bases sitting between them. CDR3 sequence (DNA): TGCGCCAGCAGCCAAGACTCGGGGGGGGCCAACGTCCTGACTTTC. Amino acids: CASSQDSGGANVLTF.

This clone came up once. This sequence joins TRBV5-1 and TRBJ2-3, with 9 nucleotides matching TRBD1. The V gene end was trimmed by 2 bases and the J gene end by 0 bases; junction bases not matched to a gene: 7. CDR3 length equals 17 residues. From germline, CDR1 is SGHRS and CDR2 YFSETQ. CDR3 DNA sequence: TGCGCCAGCAGCTTAGAGACAGGGGGGCATAGCACAGATACGCAGTATTTT. Encoded protein: CASSLETGGHSTDTQYF.

This chain links TRBV28 with TRBJ2-7, with a possible D match to TRBD2 (6 bases). Germline-derived CDR1 and CDR2 are MDHEN and SYDVKM. The CDR3 contains 15 residues. Trimming shortened V by 7 bases and J by 2 bases, and 18 bases separated the two germline ends. The CDR3 loop is CASTLRGSLAYEQYF. For the CDR3, the DNA is TGTGCCAGCACTCTTCGGGGGTCTCTTGCCTACGAGCAGTACTTC.

The rearrangement links TRBV6-1 to TRBJ1-5; D is uncertain. The V gene's germline CDR1 is MNHNS and CDR2 SASEGT. V shed 3 bases and J shed 2 bases, with 11 bases lying between them. The CDR3 sequence is 15 residues long. In DNA, the CDR3 is TGTGCCAGCAGTGATCTAAGGAGGGGCAATCAGCCCCAGCATTTT. This codes for CASSDLRRGNQPQHF.

This clone was recorded only once. The chain carries TRBV10-1 and TRBJ1-5; 8 bases are shared with TRBD1. The trim removed 6 bases at V and 6 bases at J, leaving 10 bases unmatched. Germline CDR1 WNHNN, CDR2 SYGVQD (reference sequence). The CDR3 loop spans 15 amino acids. CDR3 bases: TGCGCCAGCAGCTGGACAGGGATAGCAAGTCAGCCCCAGCATTTT. It encodes CASSWTGIASQPQHF.